The TCR beta chain under discussion was sequenced for a study of metastatic and nonmetastatic thyroid tumors. Study at large: Malignant and benign thyroid patients had repertoires compared in peripheral blood and tumor or nodule tissue.

Germline-derived CDR1 and CDR2 are LGHNA and YNFKEQ. V shed 4 bases and J 0 bases; nucleotides not matched to a gene: 6. The CDR3 consists of 16 residues. No treatment of any kind had been given to any patient before thyroid surgery. As processed by the authors: CDR3 was compared across clinicopathological groups, and the resulting differences were used to build a distant-metastasis classifier for papillary thyroid cancer. TCRdb reprocessed the PCR reads via MiXCR. Here the V and J calls rest on TCRdb's processing, not on the authors' analysis. Among 23,000 or so clones listed, around 13% were seen once.

This receptor was identified in a female donor with papillary thyroid cancer or a benign thyroid nodule (not recorded which). Some clones in this sample may be carry-over from other donors' samples. The sequenced sample was blood. The chain employs TRBV4-2 and TRBJ2-3; 8 positions agree with TRBD1. CDR3 protein: CASSRPTGASTDTQYF. The DNA of the CDR3 is TGTGCCAGCAGCCGTCCGACAGGGGCCAGCACAGATACGCAGTATTTT.